Presented here are 10 T cell receptor beta chains from one specimen sequenced in a study of sequential checkpoint blockade in melanoma. TCRdb keeps only in-frame clones here, not all; method: immunoSEQ multiplex PCR. The sample has some 18,000 clones; 60% to 80% are singletons. The treatment is: randomized to nivolumab then ipilimumab (arm A) or the reverse (arm B). This specimen consisted of CD8+ T cells sorted from blood (inferred from file names), obtained from a patient given nivolumab and ipilimumab in sequence. These receptor sequences come from a human donor with melanoma.

The chain has TRBV15 and TRBJ1-5; weak D call: TRBD1 (6 bases). The ends were cut back, 5 bases at V and 6 bases at J, with 17 bases in the middle. From germline, CDR1 is LNHNV and CDR2 YYDKDF (reference sequence). The CDR3 is 15 residues long. The CDR3 bases are TGTGCCACCAGCCTCCAAGTGGGGGCGAGTCAGCCCCAGCATTTT. Translated, it gives CATSLQVGASQPQHF.

This chain links TRBV4-3 with TRBJ1-4, with a tentative D call TRBD1 (5 bases). Germline V CDR1 and CDR2: LGHNA, YSLEER. Trimming removed 0 bases from V and 7 bases from J, with 15 bases in between. The CDR3 totals 16 residues. In nucleotides, the CDR3 is TGCGCCAGCAGCCAAGAGCCGGGGGGTGTTGGTGAAAAACTGTTTTTT. Its protein is CASSQEPGGVGEKLFF.

This chain joins TRBV14 and TRBJ1-3; D ambiguous. Deletions cut 5 bases from V and 3 bases from J, with 5 bases between. This CDR3 is built from 12 residues. The V gene's germline CDR1 is SGHDN and CDR2 FVKESK. The CDR3 DNA reads as TGTGCCAGCAGCAAATATGGAAACACCATATATTTT. Translating it yields CASSKYGNTIYF.

The gene calls are TRBV5-4 and TRBJ1-5; 7 bases align to TRBD1. The CDR3 has 14 amino acids. Germline V gene sequence: CDR1 SGHNT, CDR2 YYREEE (reference sequence). Unmatched junction bases numbered 3, after V lost 2 bases and J lost 4 bases. The DNA for the CDR3 is TGTGCCAGCAGCTTCCAGGGACAGAATCAGCCCCAGCATTTT. Its protein is CASSFQGQNQPQHF.

The chain joins TRBV2 to TRBJ1-4, with 8 bases aligning to TRBD1. Germline V gives CDR1 SNHLY, CDR2 FYNNEI. CDR3 length: 12 amino acids. Germline trimming cut 4 bases from V and 8 bases from J; bases unmatched to any gene: 0. In DNA form, the CDR3 reads TGTGCCAGCAGTGGGGACAGGGAAAAACTGTTTTTT. Its translation: CASSGDREKLFF.

The chain recombines TRBV7-9 with TRBJ1-1, with no clear D. CDR1 and CDR2 from the germline V gene are SEHNR and FQNEAQ (reference sequence). CDR3 length: 12 amino acids. V was pared by 1 base and J by 4 bases, with 4 bases between. The CDR3 is CASSLGATEAFF. CDR3 nucleotide sequence: TGTGCCAGCAGCTTAGGGGCCACTGAAGCTTTCTTT.

This clone was picked up one time. The chain employs TRBV9 and TRBJ1-2; a weak D match, TRBD1 (6 bases). V lost 3 bases and J lost 3, with 18 bases in between. The CDR3 extends over 16 amino acids. The germline V gene has CDR1 SGDLS and CDR2 YYNGEE. Written as DNA, the CDR3 is TGTGCCAGCAGCGGACCTCACCAGACAGGCGACTATGGCTACACCTTC. Residues: CASSGPHQTGDYGYTF.

Only one count was recorded for this clone. The V call is TRBV27, the J call TRBJ2-7; the match to TRBD2 covers 12 bases. Germline assignment: CDR1 MNHEY and CDR2 SMNVEV (reference sequence). V was clipped by 2 bases and J by 3 bases; unmatched bases: 11. The CDR3 covers 18 residues. The CDR3, as DNA: TGTGCCAGCAGTTTAGGCTGGACTAGCGGGAATGAGGTCTACGAGCAGTACTTC. This encodes CASSLGWTSGNEVYEQYF.

The rearrangement links TRBV4-1 to TRBJ2-7, with 8 bases aligning to TRBD2. The germline CDR1 and CDR2 sequences are MGHRA and YSYEKL. V trimming: 1 base; J trimming: 3 bases; junction bases outside the gene matches: 8. This CDR3 is built from 16 residues. This CDR3 is CASSQGISGRSYEQYF. CDR3 coding DNA: TGCGCCAGCAGCCAAGGGATCAGCGGGAGAAGCTACGAGCAGTACTTC.

The V and J genes are TRBV4-1 and TRBJ1-4; D perhaps matches TRBD1 (5 bases). V dropped 4 bases and J dropped 7 bases, with 10 bases sitting between them. Germline-derived CDR1 and CDR2 are MGHRA and YSYEKL. This CDR3 comprises 13 residues. Written as DNA, the CDR3 is TGCGCCAGCAGCCCCGGGGGTTTTGAAAAACTGTTTTTT. It codes for CASSPGGFEKLFF.